This T cell receptor beta chain came from a study of blood T cell repertoires in COVID-19. CDR3 length: 15 residues. V lost 0 bases, J lost 5 bases, and 11 bases lay in between. Germline CDR1 KGHSH, CDR2 LQKENI. Repertoires were generated with immunoSEQ multiplex PCR, while TCRdb's copy carries only in-frame clones and drops some. Here the sample spans roughly 200,000 clones, over 75% being singletons. The TCR sequence derives from a man between 35 and 55 years old who had recovered from COVID-19. This sequence joins TRBV18 and TRBJ1-3; weak D call: TRBD1 (6 bases). The sequencing sample was made of PBMCs or T cells enriched from blood (not recorded which). CDR3 loop: CASSPPQGSRNTIYF. CDR3 DNA: TGTGCCAGCTCACCACCGCAGGGGTCCCGAAACACCATATATTTT.